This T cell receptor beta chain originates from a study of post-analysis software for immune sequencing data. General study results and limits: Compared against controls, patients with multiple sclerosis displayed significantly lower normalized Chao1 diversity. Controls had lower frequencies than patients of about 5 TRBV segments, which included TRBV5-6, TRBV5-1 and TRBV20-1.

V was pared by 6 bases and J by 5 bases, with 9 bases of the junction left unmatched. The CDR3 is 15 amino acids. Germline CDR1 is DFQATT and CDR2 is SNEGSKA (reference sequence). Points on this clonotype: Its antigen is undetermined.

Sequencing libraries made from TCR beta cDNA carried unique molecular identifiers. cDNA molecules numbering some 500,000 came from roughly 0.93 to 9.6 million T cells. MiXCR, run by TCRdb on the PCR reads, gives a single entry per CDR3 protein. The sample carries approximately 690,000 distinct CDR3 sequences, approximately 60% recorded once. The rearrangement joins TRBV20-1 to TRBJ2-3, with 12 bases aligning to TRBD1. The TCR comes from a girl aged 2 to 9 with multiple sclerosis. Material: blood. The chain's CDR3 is CSAHHRDRGQDTQYF. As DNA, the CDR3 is TGCAGTGCGCACCACCGGGACAGGGGGCAAGATACGCAGTATTTT.